This passage covers 6 T cell receptor beta chains from one sample sequenced in a study of breast tumors, draining lymph nodes, adjacent tissues. TCRdb itself ran the multiplex PCR reads through MiXCR, one entry per CDR3 protein. The sample has about 14,000 distinct CDR3 sequences, roughly three fifths seen once; the top ten hold about 30%. Sequencing was carried out using tumor-adjacent breast tissue. These receptors all stem from a female donor with breast cancer. Some clones in this sample may be carry-over from other donors' samples.

This clonotype qualifies as medium-sized. The chain couples TRBV15 to TRBJ2-2, with D uncertain. Germline V gives CDR1 LNHNV, CDR2 YYDKDF (reference sequence). Trimming removed 3 bases at V and 4 bases at J, with 15 bases between. The CDR3 contains 16 residues. CDR3 in amino acids: CATSSIWSTGTGELFF. Here the CDR3 DNA reads TGTGCCACCAGCAGCATTTGGTCGACGGGCACCGGGGAGCTGTTTTTT.

The chain recombines TRBV20-1 with TRBJ2-7; TRBD2 matches 11 bases. CDR1 and CDR2 (germline): DFQATT, SNEGSKA (reference sequence). This CDR3 has 15 residues. The V and J ends lost 1 base and 2 bases, in that order; junction bases with no gene match: 4. The CDR3 DNA follows: TGCAGTGCTAGAGCATCACTAGCGGGAGCCTACGAGCAGTACTTC. Translated, it gives CSARASLAGAYEQYF.

The chain couples TRBV6-5 to TRBJ1-2; D remains unclear. The CDR3 is 14 residues long. Looked up from germline, CDR1 is MNHEY and CDR2 is SVGAGI. V dropped 5 bases and J dropped 4 bases, with 14 bases sitting between them. As DNA, the CDR3 is TGTGCCAGCAGTCACCGGCCAGGCCCCTATGGCTACACCTTC. Its translation is CASSHRPGPYGYTF.

The chain links TRBV29-1 to TRBJ2-7, with 8 positions matching TRBD1. Germline CDR1 reads SQVTM; CDR2 reads ANQGSEA. The CDR3 has 13 amino acids. The junction had 10 bases not matched to a gene; V was cut back by 5 bases and J by 7 bases. In DNA form, the CDR3 reads TGCAGCGTTCAAATAACAGGGACAGGTGAGCAGTACTTC. Amino acid sequence: CSVQITGTGEQYF.

This clonotype was counted once. The chain joins TRBV7-6 to TRBJ1-3; no firm D call. Trimming removed 5 bases at V and 4 bases at J, with 18 bases between. This CDR3 comprises 16 residues. Per the germline V gene, CDR1 is SGHVS and CDR2 is FNYEAQ. The chain's CDR3 is CASSAGGLGYGNTIYF. The CDR3 DNA is TGTGCCAGCAGCGCAGGAGGTCTAGGGTACGGAAACACCATATATTTT.

The rearrangement uses TRBV7-8 and TRBJ2-7, with 7 bases lining up with TRBD2. Germline loops: CDR1 SGHVS, CDR2 FQNEAQ. The CDR3 sequence is 14 residues long. V lost 3 bases to trimming and J lost 0 bases; unmatched junction nucleotides: 2. In nucleotides, the CDR3 is TGTGCCAGCAGCTTCCTAGCGGCCTCCTACGAGCAGTACTTC. It codes for CASSFLAASYEQYF.